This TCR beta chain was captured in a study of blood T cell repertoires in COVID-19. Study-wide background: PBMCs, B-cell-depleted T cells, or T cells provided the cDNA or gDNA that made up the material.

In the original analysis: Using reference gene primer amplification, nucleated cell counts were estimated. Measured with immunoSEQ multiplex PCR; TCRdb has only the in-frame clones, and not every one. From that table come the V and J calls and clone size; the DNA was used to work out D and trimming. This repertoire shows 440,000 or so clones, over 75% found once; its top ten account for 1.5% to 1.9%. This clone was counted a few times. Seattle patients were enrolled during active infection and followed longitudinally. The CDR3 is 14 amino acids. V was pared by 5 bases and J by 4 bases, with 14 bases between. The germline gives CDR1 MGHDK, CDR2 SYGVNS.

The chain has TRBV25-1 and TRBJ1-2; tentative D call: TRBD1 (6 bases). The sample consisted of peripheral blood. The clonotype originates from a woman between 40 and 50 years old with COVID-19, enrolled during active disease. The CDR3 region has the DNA TGTGCCAGCAGTATAAGGGGGAGCACCTATGGCTACACCTTC. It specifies CASSIRGSTYGYTF.